This T cell receptor beta chain originates from a study of OX40 agonist ivuxolimab in advanced cancers. About the study: Patients were roughly 81% male with ages about 20 to 79, mean about 54. Partial responses were observed in three patients, of whom one had hepatocellular carcinoma and two had cutaneous melanoma.

The CDR3 has 14 residues. The V gene's germline CDR1 is SGHRS and CDR2 YFSETQ. Trimming removed 3 bases at V and 0 bases at J, with 9 bases between. General study points: Among the nonresponders, some also had low normalized T-cell clonal expansion. Expanded clones tended on average to be more numerous among CD8+ T cells than CD4+.

Comments on this clone: Its antigen is unidentified.

Produced via immunoSEQ multiplex PCR; TCRdb's table is partial and in-frame only. The sample carries around 69,000 clones, 80% to 90% recorded once. The sample in question was CD4+ or CD8+ T cells sorted from blood, obtained in a trial of the OX40 agonist ivuxolimab. The chain is built from TRBV5-1 and TRBJ1-2; D is undetermined. This TCR was sampled from an adult with an advanced solid tumor such as melanoma, head and neck, liver or kidney cancer. Here the CDR3 DNA reads TGCGCCAGCAGCTCTGAACTGACTAACTATGGCTACACCTTC. Translated, it gives CASSSELTNYGYTF.